The 15 T cell receptor beta chains below were found in one sample sequenced in a study of cytomegalovirus exposure and HLA in healthy donors. 60 Vbeta and 13 Jbeta primers were used in PCR. Measured with immunoSEQ multiplex PCR; TCRdb has only the in-frame clones, and not every one. The repertoire holds some 95,000 clones, around 74% seen once, with around 7.3% in the top ten. The material sequenced was PBMCs. Receptors were obtained from a man in his forties or fifties in good health and CMV-seropositive.

This sequence joins TRBV21-1 and TRBJ2-2; TRBD1, the table's D call, was not compared with the DNA. TRBV21-1 is described as a pseudogene. CDR3 size: 20 residues. CDR3 nucleotide sequence: TGTGCCAGCAGCCAAAAAGGGACAGGTGCCATACCTCCGAACACCGGGGAGCTGTTTTTT. It yields the protein CASSQKGTGAIPPNTGELFF.

The V gene is TRBV7-2, the J gene TRBJ1-1, with TRBD1 as a possible D gene (6 bases). Trimming removed 4 bases at V and 0 bases at J, with 15 bases between. CDR1 is SGHTA and CDR2 is FQGNSA in the germline V gene. The CDR3 is 16 residues long. The CDR3 region is CASSSYRAAMNTEAFF. In DNA, the CDR3 is TGTGCCAGCAGCTCCTACAGGGCGGCGATGAACACTGAAGCTTTCTTT.

The chain couples TRBV20-1 to TRBJ2-5; no clear D gene. V was clipped by 3 bases and J by 5 bases, with 7 bases between them. Looked up from germline, CDR1 is DFQATT and CDR2 is SNEGSKA (reference sequence). The CDR3 runs to 11 residues. CDR3: CSARTLETQYF. CDR3 nucleotide sequence: TGCAGTGCTAGGACTCTGGAGACCCAGTACTTC.

V is TRBV11-1 and J is TRBJ2-1, with TRBD2 identical over 13 bases. Losses at the gene ends were 4 bases for V and 10 bases for J; bases not matched to a gene: 4. Germline CDR1 reads SGHAT; CDR2 reads FQDESV (reference sequence). This CDR3 has 14 amino acids. The CDR3, as DNA: TGTGCCAGCAGCTCGGGACTAGCGGGGAGCGAGCAGTTCTTC. Its translation: CASSSGLAGSEQFF.

For this clone: The identical CDR3 is also encoded by other nucleotide sequences in the sample. The chain uses TRBV2 and TRBJ2-7, with D possibly TRBD2 on 5 matching bases. Trimming removed 9 bases from V and 2 bases from J, with 17 bases in between. The germline V gene encodes CDR1 SNHLY and CDR2 FYNNEI. This CDR3 is 14 amino acids long. Here the CDR3 DNA reads TGTGCCAGTCGAGGGCAGCCTGCAACCTACGAGCAGTACTTC. Translated: CASRGQPATYEQYF. The variable domain in full, completed from reference TRBV2 and TRBJ2-7, reads EPEVTQTPSHQVTQMGQEVILRCVPISNHLYFYWYRQILGQKVEFLVSFYNNEISEKSEIFDDQFSVERPDGSNFTLKIRSTKLEDSAMYFCASRGQPATYEQYFGPGTRLTVT.

The V gene is TRBV5-1, the J gene TRBJ2-3; 7 nucleotides agree with TRBD2. The germline CDR1 and CDR2 sequences are SGHRS and YFSETQ. J gave up 4 bases and V 0 bases, and 8 bases lay outside the gene matches. The CDR3 runs to 16 residues. The CDR3 coding sequence is TGCGCCAGCAGCTTGGCCGTGATAGCGGGCCCAGATACGCAGTATTTT. This codes for CASSLAVIAGPDTQYF.

The chain couples TRBV5-6 to TRBJ1-6; 9 bases are shared with TRBD1. Unmatched junction bases numbered 6, after V lost 4 bases and J lost 10 bases. The CDR3 totals 14 residues. Looked up from germline, CDR1 is SGHDT and CDR2 is YYEEEE. The CDR3 spells CASSPWTGASPLHF. The CDR3 DNA sequence: TGTGCCAGCAGCCCGTGGACAGGGGCCTCACCCCTCCACTTT.

The chain is built from TRBV30 and TRBJ2-7, with D tentatively TRBD1 (6 bases). This CDR3 is 13 amino acids long. V lost 5 bases to trimming and J lost 6 bases, with 17 bases between them. The germline V gene has CDR1 GTSNPN and CDR2 SVGIG (reference sequence). The DNA of the CDR3 is TGTGCCTGGTCCCCACAGGGTTCGGGCGAGCAGTACTTC. It translates to CAWSPQGSGEQYF.

This chain links TRBV6-5 with TRBJ1-4; 8 nucleotides align to TRBD1. The germline gives CDR1 MNHEY, CDR2 SVGAGI. With 6 bases clipped from V and 5 bases from J, the junction kept 2 bases outside the gene matches. CDR3 length equals 13 residues. This chain's CDR3 is CASRRTGNEKLFF. In nucleotides, the CDR3 is TGTGCCAGCAGAAGGACAGGGAATGAAAAACTGTTTTTT.

This chain joins TRBV4-1 and TRBJ2-5; the match to TRBD2 covers 14 bases. Germline lookup yields CDR1 MGHRA and CDR2 YSYEKL. J was trimmed by 4 bases and V by 0 bases; bases with no gene match: 10. The CDR3 runs to 19 residues. This CDR3 is CASSQEGVRLAGGRETQYF. The CDR3 DNA reads as TGCGCCAGCAGCCAAGAGGGCGTCCGACTAGCGGGGGGGAGAGAGACCCAGTACTTC.

The chain recombines TRBV9 with TRBJ2-3; D may be TRBD2 (5 bases). V was trimmed by 3 bases and J by 2 bases, leaving 13 bases between them. CDR1 is SGDLS and CDR2 is YYNGEE in the germline V gene. The CDR3 is made up of 15 amino acids. The CDR3 bases are TGTGCCAGCAGCGCCCACAGAGGGCCCACAGATACGCAGTATTTT. Translated, it gives CASSAHRGPTDTQYF.

V and J are TRBV6-5 and TRBJ2-5; 10 nucleotides agree with TRBD2. Losses at the gene ends were 0 bases for V and 5 bases for J; bases not matched to a gene: 6. Per germline, CDR1 MNHEY and CDR2 SVGAGI. The CDR3 sequence is 16 residues long. CDR3 protein: CASSYSSSGGEETQYF. The CDR3 DNA sequence: TGTGCCAGCAGTTACTCCTCTAGCGGGGGAGAGGAGACCCAGTACTTC.

The chain combines TRBV5-1 with TRBJ2-3; D perhaps matches TRBD2 (6 bases). The CDR3 consists of 14 residues. CDR1 and CDR2 (germline): SGHRS, YFSETQ. Trimming removed 0 bases from V and 3 bases from J, with 8 bases in between. CDR3 region: CASSLARGTDTQYF. The CDR3 DNA sequence: TGCGCCAGCAGCTTGGCACGGGGGACAGATACGCAGTATTTT.

This chain links TRBV6-5 with TRBJ1-1; D is uncertain. Germline V gives CDR1 MNHEY, CDR2 SVGAGI. Trimming took off 7 bases at V and 6 bases at J, with 18 bases between the two ends. This CDR3 region has 14 residues. The CDR3 is CASKPAGGVSEAFF. The CDR3 region has the DNA TGTGCCAGCAAGCCGGCGGGTGGTGTTTCTGAAGCTTTCTTT.

The chain employs TRBV5-6 and TRBJ1-2, with D possibly TRBD1 on 5 matching bases. V was clipped by 5 bases and J by 4 bases, with 12 bases between them. This CDR3 region has 13 residues. Germline CDR1 is SGHDT and CDR2 is YYEEEE. The DNA of the CDR3 is TGTGCCAGCAGTGTCACAGGAATCTATGGCTACACCTTC. Encoded protein: CASSVTGIYGYTF.